This T cell receptor beta chain derives from a study of cytomegalovirus exposure and HLA in healthy donors. V was pared by 5 bases and J by 4 bases, with 5 bases of the junction left unmatched. The V gene's germline CDR1 is SEHNR and CDR2 FQNEAQ (reference sequence). This CDR3 contains 14 residues. The study's findings and limits: The investigators catalogued 164 TCR beta chains as cytomegalovirus-associated. A prior analysis recorded that most TCR beta V segments were productive about 87% or about 30% of the time. Across donors, most TCRs were seen rarely, yet some public ones were widespread.

PCR employed 60 Vbeta and 13 Jbeta primers. Measured with immunoSEQ multiplex PCR; TCRdb has only the in-frame clones, and not every one. Its table lists under 200,000 clones. Details on this clone: What it recognizes is unknown.

The chain couples TRBV7-9 to TRBJ1-2; 9 bases are a match to TRBD1. This sequence originates from a woman between 18 and 30 years old in good health and CMV-seropositive. Sequencing input: PBMCs. Here the CDR3 reads CASSLPTGGYGYTF. The CDR3 DNA follows: TGTGCCAGCAGCCTACCGACAGGGGGCTATGGCTACACCTTC.